A selection of T cell receptor beta chains follows, all from one sample in a study of T cells in Graves' hyperthyroidism and ophthalmopathy. TCRdb redid the calling of the multiplex PCR reads with MiXCR, one entry per CDR3 protein. The table includes 700,000 to 950,000 distinct CDR3 sequences, roughly 32% detected once. Sequences were obtained from blood. These receptors were collected from a woman aged 40 to 50 with Graves' hyperthyroidism. CDR3s include the opening cysteine and the closing phenylalanine or tryptophan. A D gene is named only where the DNA matches it firmly. Size values are once, few and many counts, or a class for expanded clones, and some rows have none.

d_call j_call v_call clone_size cdr3_aa cdr3_nt
TRBD1 TRBJ2-7 TRBV15 few CATSRPGQASYEQYF TGTGCCACCAGCAGACCTGGACAGGCCTCCTACGAGCAGTACTTC
. TRBJ2-7 TRBV20-1 many CSAREGGYEQYF TGCAGTGCTAGGGAAGGGGGCTACGAGCAGTACTTC
TRBD1 TRBJ1-2 TRBV5-6 . CASSLVPGQGSGGYTF TGTGCCAGCAGCTTGGTCCCGGGACAGGGGTCGGGTGGCTACACCTTC
TRBD1 TRBJ2-6 TRBV13 many CASSLWAGGFTGANVLTF TGTGCCAGCAGCTTATGGGCAGGGGGCTTTACTGGGGCCAACGTCCTGACTTTC
TRBD1 TRBJ1-2 TRBV19 . CASSIAGQGYGYTF TGTGCCAGTAGTATTGCCGGACAGGGCTATGGCTACACCTTC
. TRBJ2-2 TRBV7-9 . CASSTYTGTGELFF TGTGCCAGCAGCACATACACAGGAACCGGGGAGCTGTTTTTT
TRBD1 TRBJ2-5 TRBV5-1 few CASSLRDRDLETQYF TGCGCCAGCAGCTTGAGGGACAGGGATTTGGAGACCCAGTACTTC
. TRBJ1-3 TRBV19 many CASSMDGSSGNTIYF TGTGCCAGTAGTATGGACGGAAGCTCTGGAAACACCATATATTTT
TRBD2 TRBJ2-7 TRBV20-1 many CSAERTSGGYEQYF TGCAGTGCTGAACGGACTAGCGGGGGGTACGAGCAGTACTTC
. TRBJ2-3 TRBV7-9 few CASSSRQLQPATQYF TGTGCCAGCAGCTCAAGACAATTACAGCCGGCTACGCAGTATTTT
TRBD2 TRBJ2-5 TRBV12-3/TRBV12-4 many CASTPHGGVETQYF TGTGCCAGCACCCCGCACGGGGGGGTGGAGACCCAGTACTTC
. TRBJ1-5 TRBV4-3 few CASSQGSPYSNQPQHF TGCGCCAGCAGCCAAGGTTCGCCATATAGCAATCAGCCCCAGCATTTT
. TRBJ1-6 TRBV7-9 . CASSPGLSYNSPLHF TGTGCCAGCAGCCCCGGGCTCTCCTATAATTCACCCCTCCACTTT
. TRBJ1-4 TRBV19 many CASNTPPNEKLFF TGTGCCAGTAATACACCTCCTAATGAAAAACTGTTTTTT
. TRBJ1-1 TRBV7-8 many CASSLYDTNTEAFF TGTGCCAGCAGCTTGTACGACACGAACACTGAAGCTTTCTTT
. TRBJ1-1 TRBV20-1 many CSAPPSWDTEAFF TGCAGTGCCCCGCCAAGCTGGGACACTGAAGCTTTCTTT
. TRBJ2-1 TRBV20-1 . CSARPLAYNEQFF TGCAGTGCTAGACCCCTAGCCTACAATGAGCAGTTCTTC
TRBD2 TRBJ2-7 TRBV7-9 . CASSLTSGNLQYF TGTGCCAGCAGCCTAACTAGCGGGAATCTGCAGTACTTC
TRBD2 TRBJ2-2 TRBV5-1 many CASSLSGDGGELFF TGCGCCAGCAGCCTTAGCGGGGATGGCGGGGAGCTGTTTTTT
. TRBJ1-3 TRBV7-2 . CASSPGPGGHTIYF TGTGCCAGCAGCCCCGGACCTGGCGGGCACACCATATATTTT
TRBD1 TRBJ1-4 TRBV7-2 . CASSQGVRTLNEKLFF TGTGCCAGCAGCCAGGGGGTCCGGACTCTTAATGAAAAACTGTTTTTT
. TRBJ1-6 TRBV9 . CASSVGGNPSYNSPLHF TGTGCCAGCAGCGTAGGGGGAAACCCCTCCTATAATTCACCCCTCCACTTT
TRBD1 TRBJ1-1 TRBV10-3 many CAISPTGTGGYTEAFF TGTGCCATCAGTCCGACCGGGACAGGGGGATACACTGAAGCTTTCTTT
. TRBJ1-2 TRBV4-3 . CASSQDSTTGVPGYTF TGCGCCAGCAGCCAAGATTCAACCACAGGAGTGCCAGGCTACACCTTC
. TRBJ2-7 TRBV20-1 . CSASLPGWTYEQYF TGCAGTGCTAGTTTGCCAGGGTGGACCTACGAGCAGTACTTC
. TRBJ1-1 TRBV30 few CAWSRSESEAFF TGTGCCTGGAGTCGAAGTGAATCTGAAGCTTTCTTT
. TRBJ2-1 TRBV29-1 few CSVEGAGSNEQFF TGCAGCGTTGAAGGGGCAGGGTCGAATGAGCAGTTCTTC
. TRBJ2-7 TRBV12-3/TRBV12-4 . CASSRVDGIYEQYF TGTGCCAGCAGTCGTGTTGACGGGATCTACGAGCAGTACTTC
. TRBJ2-2 TRBV6-5 many CASTRERPNTGELFF TGTGCCAGCACCCGGGAGCGGCCGAACACCGGGGAGCTGTTTTTT
. TRBJ1-5 TRBV6-5 . CASRYRVGADQPQHF TGTGCCAGCAGATACAGGGTCGGGGCCGACCAGCCCCAGCATTTT
. TRBJ2-5 TRBV9 . CASSGRSGVTQYF TGTGCCAGCAGCGGGAGGTCAGGGGTGACCCAGTACTTC
. TRBJ2-2 TRBV2 . CASNENGGAAGELFF TGTGCCAGCAATGAGAACGGGGGAGCAGCCGGGGAGCTGTTTTTT
. TRBJ2-7 TRBV20-1 many CSAQRSSSLYEQYF TGCAGTGCCCAGAGGAGCAGTTCGCTTTACGAGCAGTACTTC
. TRBJ1-4 TRBV28 once CASTTDGDEKLFF TGTGCCAGCACCACGGACGGGGATGAAAAACTGTTTTTT
. TRBJ1-4 TRBV29-1 many CSVESWGGDEKLFF TGCAGCGTTGAGTCCTGGGGCGGCGATGAAAAACTGTTTTTT
. TRBJ1-5 TRBV20-1 . CSAREQVYSNQPQHF TGCAGTGCTAGAGAACAGGTTTATAGCAATCAGCCCCAGCATTTT
. TRBJ2-3 TRBV29-1 . CSVVDTDTQYF TGCAGCGTTGTTGACACAGATACGCAGTATTTT
. TRBJ1-5 TRBV9 many CASSVALSSNQPQHF TGTGCCAGCAGCGTAGCTCTAAGTAGCAATCAGCCCCAGCATTTT
. TRBJ1-3 TRBV12-3/TRBV12-4 . CASRRGRKSSGNTIYF TGTGCCAGCAGACGGGGACGTAAGAGCTCTGGAAACACCATATATTTT
TRBD1 TRBJ1-1 TRBV10-2 once CASSPGQGFSEAFF TGCGCCAGCAGCCCGGGACAGGGATTTTCTGAAGCTTTCTTT
. TRBJ2-2 TRBV14 many CASSQVNTGELFF TGTGCCAGCAGCCAAGTGAACACCGGGGAGCTGTTTTTT
TRBD1 TRBJ1-1 TRBV2 many CASREQGVGTEAFF TGTGCCAGCAGGGAGCAGGGGGTAGGCACTGAAGCTTTCTTT
. TRBJ2-7 TRBV4-3 . CASSQDRRSSYEQYF TGCGCCAGCAGCCAAGACAGGCGAAGCTCCTACGAGCAGTACTTC